The rows below give T cell receptor beta chains drawn from one sample of a study of blood T cell repertoires in COVID-19. The method was immunoSEQ multiplex PCR; TCRdb's version includes in-frame clones alone and lacks a portion of them. The sample carries about 74,000 clones, 70% to 90% recorded once. Sequencing used peripheral blood. The source of these receptors is a man aged 70-80 years with acute or convalescent COVID-19. CDR3s include the opening cysteine and the closing phenylalanine or tryptophan. The order of the fields is V gene, J gene, clone size, D gene, CDR3 protein, CDR3 DNA. A D gene is named only where the DNA matches it firmly. Clone size is stated in some rows and not others, as once, few, many or a class when expanded.

TRBV11-2	TRBJ2-3	.	.	CASSPFGGRGTQYF	TGTGCCAGCAGCCCATTCGGGGGACGCGGAACGCAGTATTTT
TRBV7-9	TRBJ2-1	.	.	CASSQVSSYNEQFF	TGTGCCAGCAGCCAGGTGTCCTCCTACAATGAGCAGTTCTTC
TRBV19	TRBJ2-2	.	.	CASRNQGNTGELFF	TGTGCCAGTAGGAACCAGGGGAACACCGGGGAGCTGTTTTTT
TRBV7-2	TRBJ2-2	few	TRBD2	CASSGLAGWTGELFF	TGTGCCAGCAGCGGACTAGCGGGCTGGACCGGGGAGCTGTTTTTT
TRBV24-1	TRBJ1-5	few	.	CATSDSASTQPQHF	TGTGCCACCAGTGATTCTGCCAGTACACAGCCCCAGCATTTT
TRBV5-4	TRBJ2-1	.	.	CASSPGHLIRKGDEQFF	TGTGCCAGCAGCCCGGGACACCTCATAAGGAAAGGTGATGAGCAGTTCTTC
TRBV19	TRBJ2-3	.	TRBD1	CASSKGTGRADTQYF	TGTGCCAGTAGTAAGGGGACAGGGCGAGCAGATACGCAGTATTTT
TRBV24-1	TRBJ2-3	.	TRBD1	CATAGTGGDTQYF	TGTGCCACCGCCGGGACAGGGGGAGATACGCAGTATTTT
TRBV27	TRBJ2-1	.	.	CASSDPGLPAVF	TGTGCCAGCAGTGACCCGGGACTCCCTGCGGTCTTC
TRBV25-1	TRBJ2-7	.	TRBD1	CASSVQGISYEQYF	TGTGCCAGCAGTGTACAGGGGATCTCCTACGAGCAGTACTTC
TRBV3-1/TRBV3-2	TRBJ2-5	.	.	CASSHPGNQETQYF	TGTGCCAGCAGCCACCCAGGAAACCAAGAGACCCAGTACTTC
TRBV3-1/TRBV3-2	TRBJ2-1	.	TRBD2	CASSHLQSGRVYNEQFF	TGTGCCAGCAGCCATCTCCAAAGCGGGAGGGTCTACAATGAGCAGTTCTTC
TRBV7-8	TRBJ1-4	.	TRBD1	CASSPAGTGLLANEKLFF	TGTGCCAGCAGCCCCGCCGGGACAGGGCTACTGGCTAATGAAAAACTGTTTTTT
TRBV7-2	TRBJ1-1	once	TRBD1	CASSRDRSNTEAFF	TGTGCCAGCAGCCGGGACAGGTCGAACACTGAAGCTTTCTTT
TRBV7-3	TRBJ2-2	.	.	CASSLSGGELFF	TGTGCCAGCAGCCTATCGGGCGGGGAGCTGTTTTTT
TRBV28	TRBJ1-2	.	.	CASSPGSYGYTF	TGTGCCAGCAGCCCGGGGTCCTATGGCTACACCTTC
TRBV19	TRBJ1-5	.	TRBD1	CASSIASSGGNQPQHF	TGTGCCAGTAGTATAGCATCTTCAGGGGGGAATCAGCCCCAGCATTTT
TRBV5-8	TRBJ1-6	.	TRBD1	CASSLGQGTSPLHF	TGTGCCAGCAGCCTGGGACAGGGGACTTCACCCCTCCACTTT
TRBV9	TRBJ1-6	once	TRBD1	CASSKGQGYSPLHF	TGTGCCAGCAGTAAGGGACAGGGATATTCACCCCTCCACTTT
TRBV9	TRBJ2-1	.	TRBD2	CASSVEGGGYNEQFF	TGTGCCAGCAGCGTAGAGGGCGGGGGATACAATGAGCAGTTCTTC
TRBV24-1	TRBJ2-2	once	.	CATSDYLKDNANTGELFF	TGTGCCACCAGTGATTACCTCAAGGACAACGCGAACACCGGGGAGCTGTTTTTT
TRBV27	TRBJ1-1	.	.	CASSGERFTEAFF	TGTGCCAGCAGTGGAGAACGGTTCACTGAAGCTTTCTTT
TRBV7-9	TRBJ1-6	once	.	CASGRGDSPLHF	TGTGCCAGCGGACGGGGAGATTCACCCCTCCACTTT
TRBV10-2	TRBJ1-3	many	.	CASSEGGLNGNTIYF	TGCGCCAGCAGTGAGGGGGGCCTGAACGGAAACACCATATATTTT
TRBV29-1	TRBJ1-1	.	TRBD1	CSVRDRSYRTEAFF	TGCAGCGTCAGGGACAGGAGCTATCGGACTGAAGCTTTCTTT
TRBV5-4	TRBJ1-4	.	.	CASSRTATNEKLFF	TGTGCCAGCAGCCGGACAGCAACTAATGAAAAACTGTTTTTT
TRBV19	TRBJ2-1	.	.	CASSIDLSVHEQFF	TGTGCCAGTAGTATAGATCTATCGGTGCATGAGCAGTTCTTC
TRBV5-1	TRBJ1-1	.	TRBD1	CASSTLGTGGSMNTEAFF	TGCGCCAGCAGCACTCTCGGGACAGGGGGGAGTATGAACACTGAAGCTTTCTTT
TRBV6-4	TRBJ2-3	.	TRBD2	CASSDSPLAARLSTDTQYF	TGTGCCAGCAGTGACTCGCCCCTAGCGGCCCGACTTAGCACAGATACGCAGTATTTT